A single sample gave rise to the 24 T cell receptor beta chains below, sequenced in a study of regulatory T cells in long-lasting Graves disease. Through Arm-PCR of CDR3 regions and iRepertoire HTBI primers, TCR beta libraries were built. TCRdb fed the multiplex PCR reads into MiXCR, producing one record per CDR3 protein. The sample contains a few hundred thousand distinct CDR3 sequences, 15% to 20% of which appear only once. As for time point: newly diagnosed GD, antithyroid drugs for less than 3 months. RNA isolated from PBMCs was used to make the TCR library. These data also formed part of another study, on T cells in Graves' hyperthyroidism and ophthalmopathy.

The sequences come from peripheral blood mononuclear cells (PBMCs), collected at new diagnosis, from a patient treated with antithyroid drugs. The receptors come from a woman between 18 and 29 years old with Graves disease.

This clonotype was observed many times. In DNA, the CDR3 is TGTGCCAGCAGTTTTTCGGCGACAGGGCATCAGCCCCAGCATTTT. It yields the protein CASSFSATGHQPQHF. The rearrangement uses TRBV28 and TRBJ1-5, with 7 bases identical to TRBD1. The CDR3 totals 15 residues. Trimming at V came to 3 bases and at J to 5 bases, leaving 7 bases not matched to a gene. CDR1 and CDR2 from the germline V gene are MDHEN and SYDVKM. The variable domain in full, with the rest retrieved from reference TRBV28 and TRBJ1-5, is DVKVTQSSRYLVKRTGEKVFLECVQDMDHENMFWYRQDPGLGLRLIYFSYDVKMKEKGDIPEGYSVSREKKERFSLILESASTNQTSMYLCASSFSATGHQPQHFGDGTRLSIL.

This clonotype has a count of ten or more. The chain is built from TRBV27 and TRBJ2-1, with 8 bases lining up with TRBD1. V lost 5 bases to trimming and J lost 4 bases; unmatched junction nucleotides: 7. Germline CDR1 and CDR2: MNHEY and SMNVEV (reference sequence). The CDR3 is made up of 15 amino acids. The CDR3 loop is CASSTGGLGYNEQFF. CDR3 DNA: TGTGCCAGCAGTACAGGGGGGCTAGGTTACAATGAGCAGTTCTTC.

Details on this clonotype: A clone one base away is much larger, so this may be a read error. V gene TRBV28 combines with J gene TRBJ2-1; no firm D call. Deletions cut 5 bases from V and 0 bases from J, with 20 bases between. There are 18 residues in the CDR3. Germline lookup yields CDR1 MDHEN and CDR2 SYDVKM. The DNA of the CDR3 is TGTGCCAGCAGTCTTTTGGTTGATGGCGCGTTCTCCTACAATGAGCAGTTCTTC. This encodes CASSLLVDGAFSYNEQFF.

This clonotype came up a few times. In DNA form, the CDR3 reads TGTGCCAGCAGTACACCGGACAAGAGTGGAAACACCATATATTTT. It specifies CASSTPDKSGNTIYF. The chain uses TRBV28 and TRBJ1-3; D is possibly TRBD1 (5 bases). Germline V gene data show CDR1 as MDHEN and CDR2 as SYDVKM. The CDR3 has 15 amino acids. Trimming shortened V by 5 bases and J by 3 bases, and 14 bases separated the two germline ends.

Comment on this clonotype: With a much larger clone just one base away, this may be a read error. This chain links TRBV5-1 with TRBJ2-7, with 10 bases identical to TRBD1. The V gene's germline CDR1 is SGHRS and CDR2 YFSETQ. The CDR3 length is 16 residues. Trimming cost V 0 bases and J 7 bases; bases outside gene matches: 10. The DNA for the CDR3 is TGCGCCAGCAGCTTGGATGCGACAGGGGGCTACAATGAGCAGTACTTC. Its protein product is CASSLDATGGYNEQYF. Filled out from reference TRBV5-1 and TRBJ2-7, the complete variable domain reads KAGVTQTPRYLIKTRGQQVTLSCSPISGHRSVSWYQQTPGQGLQFLFEYFSETQRNKGNFPGRFSGRQFSNSRSEMNVSTLELGDSALYLCASSLDATGGYNEQYFGPGTRLTVT.

This clonotype was recorded many times. The CDR3 spells CASSRSGYGYTF. The CDR3 DNA reads as TGTGCCAGCAGTCGTTCGGGGTATGGCTACACCTTC. The rearrangement joins TRBV28 to TRBJ1-2; no definite D call. CDR1 MDHEN and CDR2 SYDVKM come from the germline V gene. The ends were cut back, 5 bases at V and 5 bases at J, with 9 bases in the middle. The CDR3 is 12 residues long.

This clonotype was counted only a few times. This sequence joins TRBV9 and TRBJ2-3; no clear D gene. Matching the DNA end better, TRBJ2-5 makes the J call doubtful. Germline assignment: CDR1 SGDLS and CDR2 YYNGEE. There are 12 residues in the CDR3. The CDR3 region is CASSKVGETQYF. The DNA of the CDR3 is TGTGCCAGCAGCAAGGTAGGGGAGACCCAGTACTTC.

In its sample, this clonotype was seen many times. V gene TRBV24-1 combines with J gene TRBJ2-1; 11 nucleotides align to TRBD2. Germline lookup yields CDR1 KGHDR and CDR2 SFDVKD. CDR3 length equals 16 residues. With V trimmed by 4 bases and J by 3 bases, 4 bases remained unmatched. Here the CDR3 DNA reads TGTGCCACCAGTGACGGACTAGCGGGCCGCTACAATGAGCAGTTCTTC. This codes for CATSDGLAGRYNEQFF.

Of note for this clonotype: It differs at one base from a far larger clone, so likely a read error. The chain recombines TRBV27 with TRBJ2-5; D may be TRBD1 (6 bases). CDR1 MNHEY and CDR2 SMNVEV come from the germline V gene (reference sequence). The germline V and J ends were trimmed by 6 bases and 4 bases, with 21 bases remaining between them. This CDR3 contains 16 residues. CDR3 loop: CASRNWGQGGTETQYF. The CDR3 DNA is TGTGCCAGCAGGAACTGGGGGCAGGGTGGTACAGAGACCCAGTACTTC.

There are many counts of this clonotype. The chain couples TRBV28 to TRBJ1-1; D gene ambiguous. The germline V gene has CDR1 MDHEN and CDR2 SYDVKM. Trimming shortened V by 5 bases and J by 8 bases, and 12 bases separated the two germline ends. This CDR3 spans 12 amino acids. CDR3 sequence reads: CASSTDSGEAFF. The CDR3 DNA follows: TGTGCCAGCAGTACGGACTCCGGAGAAGCTTTCTTT.

The rearrangement joins TRBV4-3 to TRBJ2-7; D is undetermined. CDR3 size: 13 residues. V was clipped by 0 bases and J by 3 bases, with 6 bases between them. Germline CDR1 and CDR2: LGHNA and YSLEER. CDR3 residues: CASSQDSDYEQYF. DNA for the CDR3: TGCGCCAGCAGCCAAGATTCAGACTACGAGCAGTACTTC.

This clonotype was recorded many times. CDR3: CASSLWVVRDSAYEQYF. The CDR3 bases are TGTGCCAGCAGCTTATGGGTGGTCCGGGACTCCGCCTACGAGCAGTACTTC. The V call is TRBV11-2, the J call TRBJ2-7, with D possibly matching TRBD2 (6 bases). In germline, CDR1 is SGHAT, CDR2 FQNNGV. The CDR3 runs to 17 residues. Trimming took 2 bases from V and 2 from J, leaving 19 bases between them.

A few counts support this clonotype. CDR3 protein: CASSQGGNSGTVRFF. The CDR3 DNA reads as TGTGCCAGCAGCCAAGGAGGAAATAGCGGGACCGTTAGGTTCTTC. The chain links TRBV3-1 to TRBJ2-1, with 8 bases aligning to TRBD2. Germline values: CDR1 LGHDT, CDR2 YNNKEL (reference sequence). This CDR3 comprises 15 residues. V lost 1 base, J lost 15 bases, and 14 bases stayed unmatched.

This clonotype was found a few times. This chain joins TRBV12-3 or TRBV12-4 and TRBJ2-1; D unresolved. Trimming removed 3 bases at V and 3 bases at J, with 12 bases between. This CDR3 is 15 amino acids long. CDR3 sequence (DNA): TGTGCCAGCAGTTTTAGGTTAGCATTCTACAATGAGCAGTTCTTC. Its translation is CASSFRLAFYNEQFF.

The gene calls are TRBV2 and TRBJ2-7, with 8 bases fitting TRBD1. This CDR3 spans 13 amino acids. J lost 4 bases, V lost 7 bases, and 6 bases had no gene match. Germline CDR1 reads SNHLY; CDR2 reads FYNNEI. In DNA, the CDR3 is TGTGCCAGCAAGGCCAGGGGGCCTTACGAGCAGTACTTC. It encodes CASKARGPYEQYF.

Only a few counts were recorded for this clonotype. Here the CDR3 reads CASSVGVGINTEAFF. The CDR3 DNA sequence: TGTGCCAGCAGCGTAGGCGTAGGGATCAACACTGAAGCTTTCTTT. The rearrangement joins TRBV9 to TRBJ1-1; D is unclear. V lost 0 bases, J lost 2 bases, and 11 bases lay in between. Germline values: CDR1 SGDLS, CDR2 YYNGEE. The CDR3 runs to 15 residues.

This clonotype showed up many times. The chain recombines TRBV28 with TRBJ1-1; tentative D call: TRBD1 (5 bases). Germline V gene lookup returns CDR1 MDHEN and CDR2 SYDVKM. This CDR3 has 17 residues. Trimming left V 6 bases short and J 0 bases short, with 20 bases between. CDR3 sequence: CASSPLGKGPLNTEAFF. The CDR3 DNA reads TGTGCCAGCAGCCCCCTGGGAAAGGGGCCTTTGAACACTGAAGCTTTCTTT. Full variable domain (missing parts from reference TRBV28 and TRBJ1-1): DVKVTQSSRYLVKRTGEKVFLECVQDMDHENMFWYRQDPGLGLRLIYFSYDVKMKEKGDIPEGYSVSREKKERFSLILESASTNQTSMYLCASSPLGKGPLNTEAFFGQGTRLTVV.

This clonotype was picked up many times. The chain couples TRBV3-1 to TRBJ2-1, with D perhaps TRBD1 or TRBD2 (5 bases each). The V end was cut by 2 bases, the J end by 7 bases, with 15 bases between. CDR1 LGHDT and CDR2 YNNKEL come from the germline V gene (reference sequence). The CDR3 is 15 amino acids. CDR3 sequence: CASSQLTDWGNEQFF. CDR3 bases: TGTGCCAGCAGCCAATTGACAGATTGGGGGAATGAGCAGTTCTTC.

This chain uses TRBV7-2 with TRBJ2-5; D remains ambiguous. The V gene's germline CDR1 is SGHTA and CDR2 FQGNSA. This CDR3 has 14 residues. The V and J ends lost 5 bases and 1 base respectively, with 11 bases between them. This CDR3 is CASSPGRTQETQYF. CDR3 in DNA: TGTGCCAGCAGCCCAGGACGGACCCAAGAGACCCAGTACTTC.

This clonotype was seen many times. This chain joins TRBV7-9 and TRBJ2-3, with 9 bases identical to TRBD2. CDR1 SEHNR and CDR2 FQNEAQ come from the germline V gene (reference sequence). The CDR3 is 16 residues long. The ends lost 5 bases at V and 6 bases at J; junction bases unmatched: 12. The CDR3 bases are TGTGCCAGCAGCCCCCAAAAACTAGCGGGTGCGGATACGCAGTATTTT. Translation gives CASSPQKLAGADTQYF.

This clonotype came up a few times. V is TRBV30 and J is TRBJ2-5; a possible D gene is TRBD2 (6 bases). The CDR3 totals 11 residues. V was shortened by 5 bases and J by 4 bases, with 8 bases between the two germline ends. Germline V CDR1 and CDR2: GTSNPN, SVGIG (reference sequence). In DNA form, the CDR3 reads TGTGCCTGGTGGAGGGGAGAGACCCAGTACTTC. This encodes CAWWRGETQYF.

This clonotype came up many times. The chain is built from TRBV15 and TRBJ2-7; possible D gene TRBD2, 6 bases. Between the trimmed V and J ends, which lost 0 bases and 4 bases, there was a span of 22 bases. The V gene's germline CDR1 is LNHNV and CDR2 YYDKDF (reference sequence). The CDR3 spans 18 residues. The CDR3 DNA follows: TGTGCCACCAGCAGAGATTGGATTTTTGGGACTCAACATTACGAGCAGTACTTC. It is translated as CATSRDWIFGTQHYEQYF. The entire variable domain, with the rest obtained from reference TRBV15 and TRBJ2-7, is as follows: DAMVIQNPRYQVTQFGKPVTLSCSQTLNHNVMYWYQQKSSQAPKLLFHYYDKDFNNEADTPDNFQSRRPNTSFCFLDIRSPGLGDTAMYLCATSRDWIFGTQHYEQYFGPGTRLTVT.

This clonotype was detected ten times or more. Sequence at one end of the junction differs from germline and may be a read error. V usage is TRBV5-1 and J usage is TRBJ2-2; no definite D call. Germline CDR1 reads SGHRS; CDR2 reads YFSETQ. The CDR3 is 14 amino acids. The CDR3 DNA follows: TGTGCCAGCAGCTTAGCTCTCGGCACCGGGGAGCTGTTTTTT. It is translated as CASSLALGTGELFF.

The table lists this clonotype with a few counts. This chain connects TRBV6-1 to TRBJ2-2; D is undetermined. The V gene lost 0 bases and the J gene lost 5 bases, with 7 bases spanning the gap. Per the germline V gene, CDR1 is MNHNS and CDR2 is SASEGT. The CDR3 is 14 residues long. DNA for the CDR3: TGTGCCAGCAGTGAAGCGCCTGGGACCGGGGAGCTGTTTTTT. This gives the protein CASSEAPGTGELFF.